This T cell receptor beta chain emerged from a study of STAT3 mutations in large granular lymphocyte leukemia. Study as a whole: Roughly half the longitudinally sequenced T-LGLL patients had canonical STAT3 mutations. Over half of T-LGLL patients had one or more immunosuppressive regimens. Study findings and constraints: Every T-LGLL patient had at least one immunodominant TCRbeta clonotype. Treatment regimens differed across patients between samplings.

Using immunoSEQ multiplex PCR, the repertoire was profiled, and TCRdb retains in-frame clones only, with some absent. The repertoire consists of about 24,000 clones, with about 94% occurring once and the leading ten covering under 6.5%. As for this clone: Its antigen is unidentified.

Sequences were obtained from peripheral blood mononuclear cells. This clonotype originated in a man in his forties with T-cell large granular lymphocyte leukemia. Some clones in this sample may be carry-over from other donors' samples.

This CDR3 reads CASSLRGYEQYF. CDR3 DNA sequence: TGTGCCAGCAGCTTACGGGGGTACGAGCAGTACTTC. This chain joins TRBV11-1 and TRBJ2-7, with a weak D call TRBD2 (6 bases). There are 12 residues in the CDR3. Germline CDR1 reads SGHAT; CDR2 reads FQDESV (reference sequence). V gave up 2 bases and J gave up 4 bases, with 6 bases separating them.